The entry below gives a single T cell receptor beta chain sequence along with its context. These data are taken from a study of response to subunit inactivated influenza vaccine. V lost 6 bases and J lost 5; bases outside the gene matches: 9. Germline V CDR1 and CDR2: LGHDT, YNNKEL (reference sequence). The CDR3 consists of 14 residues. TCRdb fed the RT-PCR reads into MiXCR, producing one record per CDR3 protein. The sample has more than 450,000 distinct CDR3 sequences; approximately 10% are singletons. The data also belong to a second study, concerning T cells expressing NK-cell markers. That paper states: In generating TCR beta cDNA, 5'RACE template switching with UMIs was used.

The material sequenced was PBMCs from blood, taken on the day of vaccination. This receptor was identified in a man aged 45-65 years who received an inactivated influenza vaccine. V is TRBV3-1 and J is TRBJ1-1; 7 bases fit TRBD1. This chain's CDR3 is CASSRETGLTEAFF. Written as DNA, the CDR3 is TGTGCCAGCAGTCGGGAGACAGGGCTTACTGAAGCTTTCTTT.